This TCR beta chain was captured in a study of CD8+CD57+ T cells in acquired aplastic anemia (dated by TCRdb to the late 2010s). About the study as a whole: On average, sorted CD4+ and CD8+ cells yielded around 3.4 ug of extracted DNA, with a range of about 0.18 to 27.4 ug. CD8+CD57+ expansion was defined as frequency above the mean frequency observed in healthy subjects. Findings and caveats that apply to the study as a whole: Between patients and healthy controls, no significant difference in CD8+ Simpson's diversity was found (P=0.060). Roughly 30 CD8+ CDR3 sequences were found to be shared between patients and controls, but these sequences appeared to be highly expressed in patients and within the immunodominant clones of the patients.

On this clonotype itself: Its antigen is not yet known. No base quality values were provided; no much bigger clone lies one nucleotide off.

Expansion of CD8+CD57+ cells had been shown by flow cytometry in the patients chosen for sequencing. Every patient had a diagnosis of severe acquired aplastic anemia based on International Study of Aplastic Anemia and Agranulocytosis and Camitta criteria. No patient had received any therapy when blood was sampled. In the study, sorted CD4+ and CD8+ blood T cells from patients with severe aplastic anemia and from healthy subjects underwent deep sequencing of TCR repertoires. Patients were enrolled under clinicaltrials.gov protocols 00001620, 01623167, 00001397, 00071045, 00081523 and 00961064 in the USA. Ficoll-Paque density gradient centrifugation was used to isolate peripheral blood mononuclear cells. Before DNA was extracted, CD4+ and CD8+ T cells were sorted using either FACS or magnetic beads. TCR beta VDJ combination and CDR3 sequence profiling used genomic DNA as the template. An Illumina HiSeq 2000 was used for TCR repertoire sequencing. As for how the authors treated the data: TRBV/TRBJ rearrangement plots, CDR3 size and DJ length profiles, and Simpson's diversity index were used to evaluate the repertoires. The most abundant DNA sequence in the deep sequencing data was taken as the immunodominant clone. CDR3 amino acid sequences were screened for sharing across subjects and were compared with published repertoires and the VDJdb database. Starting from the raw public reads, TCRdb applied fastp trimming at Q25, assembled clones with MiXCR and retained in-frame beta chains. Each record represents a unique CDR3 protein, reported with the most common genes and DNA among its rows. The V and J calls were not made by the authors but by TCRdb's processing. In all, the sample holds 200,000 to 250,000 distinct CDR3 sequences, and 55% to 65% of those were seen once. The ten largest clones represent around 58% of the sample.

V trim: 0 bases; J trim: 10 bases; unmatched bases: 4. As encoded in the germline V gene, CDR1 is SGHDT while CDR2 is YYEEEE. There are 13 amino acids in the CDR3, from cysteine to phenylalanine inclusive. Kept here is only the CDR3 DNA, which spans 39 bases and is read in frame from base 1. The sequence links TRBV5-6 to TRBJ2-1, and TRBD1 aligns with 7 junction nucleotides. This TCR was sampled from a human donor with aplastic anemia. The sequenced material came from sorted CD4+, CD8+, or CD8+CD57+ T cells (not recorded which) from PBMCs. The bases are TGTGCCAGCAGCTTGGGGGGGACAGAGGAGCAGTTCTTC. The resulting protein is CASSLGGTEEQFF.